This T cell receptor beta chain originates from a study of T cells in Graves' hyperthyroidism and ophthalmopathy. In the ophthalmopathy cohort, Clinical Activity Score was at least 3, NOSPECS grade at least 4, and duration under 3 months. Exclusions: uncontrolled infection, other autoimmune disease, pregnancy, lactation. This CDR3 region has 15 residues. Looked up from germline, CDR1 is MNHNS and CDR2 is SASEGT. V lost 7 bases to trimming and J lost 2 bases, with 18 bases between them. Amplification targeted TCR beta CDR3 regions from RNA transcripts. HTBI primers were employed in a first-round RT-PCR of the TCR CDR3. TCRdb redid the calling of the multiplex PCR reads with MiXCR, one entry per CDR3 protein. Here the sample spans hundreds of thousands of distinct CDR3 sequences, roughly 14% being singletons. In its sample, this clonotype was seen a few times.

The rearrangement uses TRBV6-1 and TRBJ2-7, with D tentatively TRBD1 (6 bases). Material: blood. The source is a woman between 35 and 50 years old with Graves' ophthalmopathy. CDR3 sequence reads: CASTSNPTGPYEQYF. The DNA of the CDR3 is TGTGCCAGCACCTCCAACCCGACAGGACCCTACGAGCAGTACTTC.